This TCR beta chain was recorded in a study of blood T cells in healthy people across ages. Primed by a sample-barcoded 5' primer and a J-beta primer mix, a second PCR proceeded for about 6 to 11 cycles. Each sample yielded at least 2.5 million CDR3-containing paired-end reads. MiXCR, applied by TCRdb to the 5' RACE reads, yields one record per CDR3 protein. The sample holds 650,000 to 800,000 distinct CDR3 sequences, more than 45% seen once. Study-level results: Those diversity estimates obtained from one million T cells were thought to be underestimates. Per million T cells, TCR beta diversity dropped roughly linearly as age increased.

The CDR3 is 15 amino acids. Germline CDR1 and CDR2: SGHAT and FQNNGV. Investigators took about 10 milliliters of peripheral blood from every donor. As to this clonotype: Antigen unknown. The junction departs from the called germline gene at one end, perhaps through a read error.

The receptor was isolated from an elderly woman in good health. Sequencing used blood. The chain couples TRBV11-2 to TRBJ2-6, with a possible D match to TRBD1 (5 bases). The CDR3 DNA reads as TGTGCCAGCAGCCTCCAAACCTCTGGGGCCAACGTCCCGACTTTC. Translating it yields CASSLQTSGANVPTF. Variable domain in full (rest from reference TRBV11-2 and TRBJ2-6): EAGVAQSPRYKIIEKRQSVAFWCNPISGHATLYWYQQILGQGPKLLIQFQNNGVVDDSQLPKDRFSAERLKGVDSTLKIQPAKLEDSAVYLCASSLQTSGANVPTFGAGSRLTVL.